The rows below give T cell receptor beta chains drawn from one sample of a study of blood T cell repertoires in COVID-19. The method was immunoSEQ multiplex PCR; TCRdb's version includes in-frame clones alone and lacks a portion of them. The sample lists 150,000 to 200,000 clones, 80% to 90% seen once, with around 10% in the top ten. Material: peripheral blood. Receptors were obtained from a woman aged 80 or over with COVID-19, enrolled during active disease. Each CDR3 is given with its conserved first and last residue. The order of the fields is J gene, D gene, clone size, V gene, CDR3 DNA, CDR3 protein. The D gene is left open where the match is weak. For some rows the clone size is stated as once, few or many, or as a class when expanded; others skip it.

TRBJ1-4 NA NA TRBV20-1 TGCAGTGCTAGTAGGTTAGGTTGGCAGGGTAATGAAAAACTGTTTTTT CSASRLGWQGNEKLFF
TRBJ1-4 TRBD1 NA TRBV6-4 TGTGCCAGCAGTGGCCGGGACAGCCTTAATGAAAAACTGTTTTTT CASSGRDSLNEKLFF
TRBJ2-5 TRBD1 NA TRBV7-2 TGTGCCAGCAGCCACAGGGGTCTACAAGAGACCCAGTACTTC CASSHRGLQETQYF
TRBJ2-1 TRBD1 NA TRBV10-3 TGTGCCATCAATACCATACAGGGGAATGAGCAGTTCTTC CAINTIQGNEQFF
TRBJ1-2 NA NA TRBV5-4 TGTGCCAGCAGAAATCGCCGGGGGGGCCTGGTCTATGGCTACACCTTC CASRNRRGGLVYGYTF
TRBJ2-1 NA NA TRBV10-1 TGCGCCAGCAGTGGGACAGCGGACGAAGACAATGAGCAGTTCTTC CASSGTADEDNEQFF
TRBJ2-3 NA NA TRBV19 TGTGCCAGTAGTATTTCACCGGGGTATACGCAGTATTTT CASSISPGYTQYF
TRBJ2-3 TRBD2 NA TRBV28 TGTGCCAGCAGTTTCCAACTACTAGCGGTTCACACAGATACGCAGTATTTT CASSFQLLAVHTDTQYF
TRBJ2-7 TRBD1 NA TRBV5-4 TGTGCCAGCAGCGATGGGACAGGCGTCCCCTACGAGCAGTACTTC CASSDGTGVPYEQYF
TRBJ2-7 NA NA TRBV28 TGTGCCAGCAGTCCCGACAGGCCTACCTACGAGCAGTACTTC CASSPDRPTYEQYF
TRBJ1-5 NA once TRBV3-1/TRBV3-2 TGTGCCAGCAGCCAAGAAGAGATAGAGGATACGGGGAATCAGCCCCAGCATTTT CASSQEEIEDTGNQPQHF
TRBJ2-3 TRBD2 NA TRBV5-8 TGTGCCAGCAGCTTGGCCGGTTCGGGCGGGAGACCAACTGGCACAGATACGCAGTATTTT CASSLAGSGGRPTGTDTQYF
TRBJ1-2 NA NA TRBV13 TGTGCCAGCAGCCTAGGGGGGCAGGGATATGGCTACACCTTC CASSLGGQGYGYTF
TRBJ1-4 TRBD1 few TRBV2 TGTGCCAGCAGAGTCGACAGGGCAACTAATGAAAAACTGTTTTTT CASRVDRATNEKLFF
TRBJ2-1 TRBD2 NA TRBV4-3 TGCGCCAGCAGCCCGGGACTAGCGGGGGGCCGACCGTACAATGAGCAGTTCTTC CASSPGLAGGRPYNEQFF
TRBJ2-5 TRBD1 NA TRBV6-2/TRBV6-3 TGTGCCAGCAGTTTCGGGACAGCCCAAGAGACCCAGTACTTC CASSFGTAQETQYF